These 21 T cell receptor beta chains came from one sample sequenced in a study of T cells after yellow fever vaccination. One entry per CDR3 protein, called by TCRdb with MiXCR from the 5' RACE reads. The table includes approximately 31,000 distinct CDR3 sequences, 10% to 13% detected once. The material sequenced was PBMCs, either bulk or a sorted T-cell subset (CD4+, CD8+, memory, or dextramer-sorted; not recorded which), taken around 16 days after the first yellow fever vaccination. These receptor sequences come from a man aged 18 to 29 who received the YFV17D yellow fever vaccine.

This clonotype occurred many times. The chain combines TRBV2 with TRBJ1-1; 7 positions match TRBD1. This CDR3 has 13 amino acids. J was trimmed by 6 bases and V by 6 bases; bases with no gene match: 7. CDR1 and CDR2 from the germline V gene are SNHLY and FYNNEI. CDR3: CASRQGVVAEAFF. CDR3 nucleotide sequence: TGTGCCAGCAGGCAGGGGGTCGTCGCTGAAGCTTTCTTT.

This clonotype was seen ten or more times. The chain employs TRBV20-1 and TRBJ2-7, with 9 bases matching TRBD1. The V gene end was trimmed by 0 bases and the J gene end by 4 bases; junction bases not matched to a gene: 4. The germline gives CDR1 DFQATT, CDR2 SNEGSKA (reference sequence). CDR3 length: 14 amino acids. CDR3 in DNA: TGCAGTGCTAGAGATCCCGGGACAGGGTACGAGCAGTACTTC. Its translation is CSARDPGTGYEQYF.

This clonotype was seen at least ten times. The chain joins TRBV5-1 to TRBJ1-4, with D unresolved. The CDR3 has 15 residues. Germline V gives CDR1 SGHRS, CDR2 YFSETQ. Between the trimmed V and J ends, which lost 0 bases and 5 bases, there was a span of 11 bases. CDR3 loop: CASSLVPGRNEKLFF. For the CDR3, the DNA is TGCGCCAGCAGCTTGGTGCCAGGCCGAAATGAAAAACTGTTTTTT.

In this sample, this clonotype turned up many times. The chain uses TRBV7-2 and TRBJ2-3; a possible D gene is TRBD2 (5 bases). V lost 3 bases and J lost 13, with 11 bases in between. CDR3 length equals 11 residues. The germline gives CDR1 SGHTA, CDR2 FQGNSA. CDR3 loop: CASSFSLAKYF. CDR3 in DNA: TGTGCCAGCAGCTTTAGCCTAGCAAAGTATTTT. The full variable domain, rest sourced from reference TRBV7-2 and TRBJ2-3, is GAGVSQSPSNKVTEKGKDVELRCDPISGHTALYWYRQSLGQGLEFLIYFQGNSAPDKSGLPSDRFSAERTGGSVSTLTIQRTQQEDSAVYLCASSFSLAKYFGPGTRLTVL.

This clonotype has a count of ten or more. The CDR3 is CASSLGTVAYEQYV. The CDR3 bases are TGTGCCAGCAGTTTAGGGACAGTAGCCTACGAGCAGTACGTC. The chain couples TRBV28 to TRBJ2-7; 7 bases map to TRBD1. V trimming: 2 bases; J trimming: 2 bases; junction bases outside the gene matches: 3. Germline CDR1 is MDHEN and CDR2 is SYDVKM. The CDR3 has 14 amino acids.

This clonotype appeared many times. The CDR3 DNA reads TGTGCCACCAGCGGTCGGGACAGGGGGAGGGATACGCAGTATTTT. It yields the protein CATSGRDRGRDTQYF. V gene TRBV15 combines with J gene TRBJ2-3, with 11 bases matching TRBD1. This CDR3 region has 15 residues. Germline V CDR1 and CDR2: LNHNV, YYDKDF (reference sequence). V shed 5 bases and J 6 bases; nucleotides not matched to a gene: 7.

Concerning this clonotype itself: A read error may be the cause here, since a much bigger clone is one base away. V gene TRBV28 combines with J gene TRBJ1-2; TRBD1 might be the D (5 bases). CDR1 is MDHEN and CDR2 is SYDVKM in the germline V gene. Between the trimmed V and J ends, which lost 6 bases and 7 bases, there was a span of 18 bases. This CDR3 has 14 amino acids. This CDR3 reads CASSLGPHAFGYTF. In nucleotides, the CDR3 is TGTGCCAGCAGCCTGGGGCCCCACGCCTTTGGCTACACCTTC.

This clonotype was observed many times. The chain carries TRBV5-1 and TRBJ1-5; D ambiguous. In germline, CDR1 is SGHRS, CDR2 YFSETQ. The CDR3 has 14 amino acids. The germline V and J ends were trimmed by 0 bases and 5 bases, with 9 bases remaining between them. The CDR3 DNA reads TGCGCCAGCAGCTTGGGGCCAGACTATCAGCCCCAGCATTTT. Protein: CASSLGPDYQPQHF.

A word on this clonotype: This may be a read error: a much more frequent sequence differs by one nucleotide. The rearrangement links TRBV9 to TRBJ1-1; D not resolved. Germline V gene lookup returns CDR1 SGDLS and CDR2 YYNGEE. This CDR3 comprises 15 residues. The CDR3 region has the DNA TGTGCCAGCAGCGTGGACGGGCATGGGAACACTGAAGTTTTCTTT. Protein: CASSVDGHGNTEVFF.

This clonotype was seen at least ten times. The V and J genes are TRBV7-2 and TRBJ2-2; TRBD2 matches 10 bases. The CDR3 length is 16 residues. Losses at the gene ends were 3 bases for V and 1 base for J; bases not matched to a gene: 2. CDR1 is SGHTA and CDR2 is FQGNSA in the germline V gene. The CDR3 nucleotides read TGTGCCAGCAGCTTCGCTAGCGGGGGGAACACCGGGGAGCTGTTTTTT. Translated, it gives CASSFASGGNTGELFF.

This clonotype was counted many times. This chain links TRBV27 with TRBJ1-5, with 7 bases fitting TRBD1. The V gene's germline CDR1 is MNHEY and CDR2 SMNVEV (reference sequence). V shed 5 bases and J 6 bases; nucleotides not matched to a gene: 4. CDR3 size: 13 residues. The CDR3 spells CASSRTGAQPQHF. The CDR3, as DNA: TGTGCCAGCAGTCGTACAGGGGCTCAGCCCCAGCATTTT.

This clonotype has at least ten counts. This sequence joins TRBV7-3 and TRBJ2-1; D is uncertain. Germline V lookup: CDR1 SGHTA, CDR2 FQGTGA. The CDR3 is 12 amino acids. The V and J ends lost 2 bases and 9 bases respectively, with 8 bases between them. CDR3 residues: CASSLQSREQFF. The CDR3 DNA reads TGTGCCAGCAGCTTACAATCGCGTGAGCAGTTCTTC.

As concerns this clonotype: A much larger clone lies one base from this, so it may be a read error. The chain joins TRBV20-1 to TRBJ2-3, with D unclear. The CDR3 has 13 residues. Germline lookup yields CDR1 DFQATT and CDR2 SNEGSKA (reference sequence). The V end lost 2 bases, the J end lost 6 bases, and 12 bases lay between the germline ends. The CDR3 loop is CSARFQGMDTQYF. The CDR3 coding sequence is TGCAGTGCTAGATTCCAAGGGATGGATACGCAGTATTTT.

About this clonotype itself: A clone one base away is much larger, so this may be a read error. The chain links TRBV4-3 to TRBJ2-1, with TRBD2 matching over 7 bases. V trimming: 0 bases; J trimming: 4 bases; junction bases outside the gene matches: 6. Germline-derived CDR1 and CDR2 are LGHNA and YSLEER. The length of the CDR3 is 16 residues. CDR3 nucleotide sequence: TGCGCCAGCAGCCAAGATCCGGGGGGAAGTTACAATGAGCAGTTCTTC. Protein sequence: CASSQDPGGSYNEQFF.

The sample holds many counts of this clonotype. The chain links TRBV9 to TRBJ1-6, with a weak D call TRBD1 (6 bases). This CDR3 contains 15 residues. V was cut by 4 bases and J by 7 bases, with 15 bases left in between. In germline, CDR1 is SGDLS, CDR2 YYNGEE. CDR3 amino acids: CASSPRGGGNSPLHF. Here the CDR3 DNA reads TGTGCCAGCAGCCCAAGGGGGGGAGGCAATTCACCCCTCCACTTT. The whole variable domain, remainder taken from reference TRBV9 and TRBJ1-6, is DSGVTQTPKHLITATGQRVTLRCSPRSGDLSVYWYQQSLDQGLQFLIQYYNGEERAKGNILERFSAQQFPDLHSELNLSSLELGDSALYFCASSPRGGGNSPLHFGNGTRLTVT.

This clonotype has a count of ten or more. This chain connects TRBV4-1 to TRBJ2-5, with no clear D. The CDR3 length is 16 residues. The V gene lost 5 bases and the J gene lost 2 bases, with 18 bases spanning the gap. Germline CDR1 MGHRA, CDR2 YSYEKL. The CDR3 DNA is TGCGCCAGCAGCTTCGAACCGACCGACGCACAAGAGACCCAGTACTTC. Translation: CASSFEPTDAQETQYF.

There are many counts of this clonotype. The chain uses TRBV9 and TRBJ2-7, with 8 bases lining up with TRBD1. Germline V gene lookup returns CDR1 SGDLS and CDR2 YYNGEE. This CDR3 comprises 15 residues. Trimming took 4 bases from V and 3 from J; bases not matched to a gene: 9. The DNA for the CDR3 is TGTGCCAGCAGCCCACGGGACAGGCTTTTCTACGAGCAGTACTTC. This codes for CASSPRDRLFYEQYF.

Points on this clonotype: This clone may be a read error of a much larger clone one base away. The J gene is TRBJ1-1, the V gene TRBV20-1; D gene unclear. V was cut by 4 bases and J by 5 bases, with 11 bases left in between. From germline, CDR1 is DFQATT and CDR2 SNEGSKA (reference sequence). The CDR3 spans 12 residues. The CDR3 loop is CSAIPGKTEAFF. In DNA, the CDR3 is TGCAGTGCTATTCCGGGGAAGACTGAAGCTTTCTTT.

Points on this clonotype: This clone may be a read error of a much larger clone one base away. J is TRBJ2-1 and V is TRBV6-5; D is uncertain. The CDR3 spans 16 residues. CDR1 is MNHEY and CDR2 is SVGAGI in the germline V gene. Between the trimmed V and J ends, which lost 0 bases and 6 bases, there was a span of 15 bases. The CDR3 coding sequence is TGTGCCAGCAGTTACTCGACCAGCAGGTGGGGCAATGAGCAGTTCTTC. Its translation is CASSYSTSRWGNEQFF.

In this sample, this clonotype turned up many times. The V and J genes are TRBV7-2 and TRBJ2-7; the D is unclear. V lost 3 bases to trimming and J lost 3 bases, with 3 bases between them. The CDR3 sequence is 11 residues long. Germline V gene sequence: CDR1 SGHTA, CDR2 FQGNSA. The CDR3 region is CASSFYYEQYF. The CDR3 coding sequence is TGTGCCAGCAGCTTTTACTACGAGCAGTACTTC.

This clonotype was seen many times. The chain combines TRBV4-3 with TRBJ2-1, with 7 bases fitting TRBD2. Germline trimming cut 5 bases from V and 8 bases from J; bases unmatched to any gene: 9. This CDR3 is 14 amino acids long. Germline CDR1 LGHNA, CDR2 YSLEER. The CDR3 is CASSTERGRDEQFF. For the CDR3, the DNA is TGCGCCAGCAGCACGGAACGAGGGAGGGATGAGCAGTTCTTC.